This T cell receptor beta chain was identified during a study of CD8 T cells in Susac syndrome. Each multiple sclerosis control was a treatment-naive patient with relapsing-remitting disease that was either stable or active. The germline V gene has CDR1 SEHNR and CDR2 FQNEAQ (reference sequence). V lost 4 bases to trimming and J lost 0 bases, with 17 bases between them. This CDR3 is 17 amino acids long. Study outcomes and limitations: The study recognized that its TCR sequencing and HLA analysis covered a relatively small number of individuals.

Reverse transcription used about 0.45 to 1 ug RNA and random hexamers. TCRdb analysed the immunoSEQ multiplex PCR reads with MiXCR anew, one entry per CDR3 protein. The sample lists around 140,000 distinct CDR3 sequences, over 75% occurring once. Points on this clonotype: Its antigen remains unidentified.

Material: CD8+ T cells from PBMCs. This sequence was found in a human donor with multiple sclerosis. The chain combines TRBV7-9 with TRBJ2-3; unclear D gene. CDR3 sequence (DNA): TGTGCCAGCAGCTCCTCGACTCACGATATTAGCACAGATACGCAGTATTTT. This gives the protein CASSSSTHDISTDTQYF.